What follows are 16 T cell receptor beta chains derived from one specimen sequenced in a study of T cell changes during pregnancy in multiple sclerosis. Clones were sequenced by immunoSEQ multiplex PCR, and TCRdb holds only the in-frame ones, with some missing. The data show about 40,000 clones, roughly 87% seen once. The specimen was CD4+ T cells from peripheral blood mononuclear cells, collected in the first trimester of pregnancy. The receptors were sampled from a female donor with multiple sclerosis, enrolled in a pregnancy study.

The rearrangement links TRBV18 to TRBJ2-7; TRBD2 is a possible D gene (5 bases). Germline CDR1 KGHSH, CDR2 LQKENI. The CDR3 is 14 residues long. V was shortened by 3 bases and J by 7 bases, with 16 bases between the two germline ends. The CDR3 here is CASSPSASGWEQYF. CDR3 coding DNA: TGTGCCAGCTCACCTAGCGCGAGTGGTTGGGAGCAGTACTTC.

The J gene is TRBJ2-1, the V gene TRBV11-2, with a tentative D call TRBD2 (5 bases). The V end was cut by 1 base, the J end by 6 bases, with 16 bases between. The CDR3 totals 16 residues. Germline V CDR1 and CDR2: SGHAT, FQNNGV. The CDR3 is CASSLVRAKRSNEQFF. Here the CDR3 DNA reads TGTGCCAGCAGCTTAGTACGGGCGAAGCGGTCCAATGAGCAGTTCTTC.

V gene TRBV27 combines with J gene TRBJ2-7; 9 nucleotides line up with TRBD1. The CDR3 length is 15 residues. The J segment lost 6 bases and the V segment lost 8 bases, leaving 14 bases of the junction unmatched. Germline V lookup: CDR1 MNHEY, CDR2 SMNVEV (reference sequence). The chain's CDR3 is CASFPTGTGYSEQYF. The CDR3 DNA reads as TGTGCCAGCTTTCCAACCGGGACAGGGTATAGCGAGCAGTACTTC.

The V call is TRBV5-1, the J call TRBJ1-5; maybe TRBD1 (5 bases). In germline, CDR1 is SGHRS, CDR2 YFSETQ. V was cut by 4 bases and J by 2 bases, with 10 bases left in between. The CDR3 consists of 14 residues. CDR3 bases: TGCGCCAGCAGCCCGCGGGGGGGCAATCAGCCCCAGCATTTT. Translating gives CASSPRGGNQPQHF. Full variable domain (rest looked up from reference TRBV5-1 and TRBJ1-5): KAGVTQTPRYLIKTRGQQVTLSCSPISGHRSVSWYQQTPGQGLQFLFEYFSETQRNKGNFPGRFSGRQFSNSRSEMNVSTLELGDSALYLCASSPRGGNQPQHFGDGTRLSIL.

Here the CDR3 reads CASSIGVMNTEAFF. DNA for the CDR3: TGTGCCAGTAGTATCGGGGTCATGAACACTGAAGCTTTCTTT. The chain recombines TRBV19 with TRBJ1-1, with D unresolved. Germline CDR1 is LNHDA and CDR2 is SQIVND (reference sequence). The V end lost 3 bases, the J end lost 0 bases, and 8 bases lay between the germline ends. The CDR3 is 14 residues long.

V gene TRBV18 combines with J gene TRBJ1-2; 8 nucleotides align to TRBD1. Germline V gene sequence: CDR1 KGHSH, CDR2 LQKENI. J was trimmed by 4 bases and V by 4 bases; bases with no gene match: 2. The CDR3 is 13 residues long. The CDR3 nucleotides read TGTGCCAGCTCACGGGGACAGGCCTATGGCTACACCTTC. This sequence encodes CASSRGQAYGYTF.

The chain recombines TRBV7-8 with TRBJ2-2; possibly TRBD2 for D (5 bases). Trimming stripped 9 bases from V and 1 base from J, with 6 bases between. The germline V gene has CDR1 SGHVS and CDR2 FQNEAQ. The CDR3 spans 12 residues. The CDR3 region has the DNA TGTGCCAGTGGACTGAACACCGGGGAGCTGTTTTTT. Encoded protein: CASGLNTGELFF. The whole variable domain, filled in from reference TRBV7-8 and TRBJ2-2, reads GAGVSQSPRYKVAKRGQDVALRCDPISGHVSLFWYQQALGQGPEFLTYFQNEAQLDKSGLPSDRFFAERPEGSVSTLKIQRTQQEDSAVYLCASGLNTGELFFGEGSRLTVL.

The V gene is TRBV28, the J gene TRBJ2-2; D is unresolved. Germline V CDR1 and CDR2: MDHEN, SYDVKM. Trimming cost V 8 bases and J 1 base, with 11 bases left between them. This CDR3 contains 14 residues. CDR3 in amino acids: CASYEERNTGELFF. DNA for the CDR3: TGTGCCAGCTATGAAGAGCGGAACACCGGGGAGCTGTTTTTT.

This clone was seen just once. The chain recombines TRBV10-3 with TRBJ2-7; 9 nucleotides match TRBD1. V was pared by 6 bases and J by 6 bases, with 9 bases of the junction left unmatched. Germline CDR1 is ENHRY and CDR2 is SYGVKD. This CDR3 has 14 residues. The CDR3 DNA follows: TGTGCCATCAGAAAGGACAGGGGCGCCGCCGAGCAGTACTTC. Translating it yields CAIRKDRGAAEQYF.

This chain connects TRBV5-5 to TRBJ2-5, with 8 bases fitting TRBD2. Germline V gene data show CDR1 as SGHKS and CDR2 as YYEKEE (reference sequence). V lost 0 bases to trimming and J lost 4 bases; unmatched junction nucleotides: 2. This CDR3 has 14 amino acids. CDR3 nucleotide sequence: TGTGCCAGCAGCTTGGGGACTAGCAGAGAGACCCAGTACTTC. It codes for CASSLGTSRETQYF.

The table lists this clone with a count of one. The chain employs TRBV7-9 and TRBJ1-4; D is perhaps TRBD1 (5 bases). Germline-derived CDR1 and CDR2 are SEHNR and FQNEAQ (reference sequence). V was clipped by 1 base and J by 8 bases, with 14 bases between them. CDR3 size: 15 residues. This CDR3 is CASSLGAGKEEKLFF. The CDR3 nucleotides read TGTGCCAGCAGCTTAGGCGCAGGGAAAGAGGAAAAACTGTTTTTT.

The chain is built from TRBV28 and TRBJ2-2; 11 bases are a match to TRBD2. Germline lookup yields CDR1 MDHEN and CDR2 SYDVKM. CDR3 length equals 17 residues. J gave up 5 bases and V 3 bases, and 8 bases lay outside the gene matches. CDR3 loop: CASSLGLAGGWTGELFF. CDR3 nucleotide sequence: TGTGCCAGCAGTTTGGGGCTAGCGGGGGGTTGGACCGGGGAGCTGTTTTTT.

The DNA for the CDR3 is TGCAGCGTTGAAATCTGGACAGGGAGCCACGAGCAGTACTTC. This translates into CSVEIWTGSHEQYF. This chain links TRBV29-1 with TRBJ2-7; 8 nucleotides align to TRBD1. The CDR3 has 14 amino acids. V shed 2 bases and J 5 bases; nucleotides not matched to a gene: 8. The germline V gene has CDR1 SQVTM and CDR2 ANQGSEA.

This clone came up once. An end of the junction differs from the germline gene, which may be a read error. This chain links TRBV7-7 with TRBJ2-1, with 10 bases aligning to TRBD2. The CDR3 is 15 residues long. Germline loops: CDR1 SSHAT, CDR2 FNYEAQ (reference sequence). CDR3 region: CASSSGLADFNEQFF. In DNA, the CDR3 is TGTGCTAGCAGCTCCGGACTAGCGGATTTCAATGAGCAGTTCTTC.

The genes are TRBV7-3 and TRBJ2-1; the match to TRBD2 covers 13 bases. The CDR3 is 16 amino acids. The V gene's germline CDR1 is SGHTA and CDR2 FQGTGA. V trimming: 4 bases; J trimming: 5 bases; junction bases outside the gene matches: 5. CDR3 region: CASSYKGTSGNNEQFF. The CDR3 bases are TGTGCCAGCAGCTATAAAGGGACTAGCGGGAACAATGAGCAGTTCTTC.

The chain is built from TRBV5-6 and TRBJ2-2; no clear D. V lost 4 bases to trimming and J lost 2 bases, with 6 bases between them. The CDR3 totals 13 residues. Germline lookup yields CDR1 SGHDT and CDR2 YYEEEE. CDR3 residues: CASSQLNTGELFF. The CDR3 coding sequence is TGTGCCAGCAGCCAACTTAACACCGGGGAGCTGTTTTTT.